This T cell receptor (beta chain) was sequenced for a study of blood T cell repertoires in COVID-19. Study-level information: Collection of acute and convalescent COVID-19 samples took place in the United States, Italy and Spain.

Germline CDR1 is DFQATT and CDR2 is SNEGSKA (reference sequence). There are 11 residues in the CDR3. Trimming stripped 0 bases from V and 15 bases from J, with 12 bases between. TCRdb's table, derived via immunoSEQ multiplex PCR, lists solely in-frame clones and lacks some. The table records over 200,000 clones, about nine tenths of them present only once. Those enrolled, adults aged 18 to 89 years, came from around 25 US areas. This chain connects TRBV20-1 to TRBJ1-5, with D unresolved. The clonotype originates from a woman aged 40 to 49 with acute COVID-19. The sequenced material came from PBMCs or T cells enriched from blood (not recorded which). The CDR3 DNA reads as TGCAGTGCTAGAGATGGGCCCACCGCGCATTTT. Its translation: CSARDGPTAHF.